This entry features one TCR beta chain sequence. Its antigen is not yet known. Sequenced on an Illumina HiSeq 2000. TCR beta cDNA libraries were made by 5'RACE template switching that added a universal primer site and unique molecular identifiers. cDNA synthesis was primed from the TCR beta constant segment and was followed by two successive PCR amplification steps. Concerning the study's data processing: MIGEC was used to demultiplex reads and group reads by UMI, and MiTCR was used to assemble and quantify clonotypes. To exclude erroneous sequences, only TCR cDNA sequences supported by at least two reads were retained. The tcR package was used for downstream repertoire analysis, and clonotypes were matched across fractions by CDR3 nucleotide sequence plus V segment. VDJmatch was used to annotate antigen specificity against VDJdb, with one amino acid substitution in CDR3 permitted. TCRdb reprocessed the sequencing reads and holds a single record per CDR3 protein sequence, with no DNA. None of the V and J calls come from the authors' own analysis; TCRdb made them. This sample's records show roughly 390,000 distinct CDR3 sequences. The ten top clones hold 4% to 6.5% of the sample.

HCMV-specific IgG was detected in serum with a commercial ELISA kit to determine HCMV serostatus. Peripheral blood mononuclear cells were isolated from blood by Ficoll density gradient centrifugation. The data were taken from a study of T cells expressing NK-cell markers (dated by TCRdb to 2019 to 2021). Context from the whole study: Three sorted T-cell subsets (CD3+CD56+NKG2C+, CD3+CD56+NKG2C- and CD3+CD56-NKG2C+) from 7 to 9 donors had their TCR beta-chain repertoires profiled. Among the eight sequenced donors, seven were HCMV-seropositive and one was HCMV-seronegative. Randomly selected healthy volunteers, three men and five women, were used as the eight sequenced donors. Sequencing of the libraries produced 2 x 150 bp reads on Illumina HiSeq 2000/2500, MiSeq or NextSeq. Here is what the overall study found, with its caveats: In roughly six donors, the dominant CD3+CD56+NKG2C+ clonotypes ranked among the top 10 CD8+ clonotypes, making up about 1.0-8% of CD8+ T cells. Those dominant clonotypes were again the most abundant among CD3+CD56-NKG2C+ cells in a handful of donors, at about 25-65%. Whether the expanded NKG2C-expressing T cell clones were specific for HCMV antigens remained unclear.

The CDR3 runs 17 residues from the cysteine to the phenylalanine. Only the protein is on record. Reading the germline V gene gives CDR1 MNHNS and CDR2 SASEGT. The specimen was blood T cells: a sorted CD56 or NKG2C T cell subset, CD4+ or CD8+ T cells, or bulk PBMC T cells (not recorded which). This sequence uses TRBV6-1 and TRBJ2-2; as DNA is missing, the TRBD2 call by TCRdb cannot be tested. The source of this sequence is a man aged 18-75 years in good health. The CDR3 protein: CASKAGPRAVNTGELFF.